These 15 T cell receptor beta chains came from one sample sequenced in a study of T cells in tuberculosis. Assay: immunoSEQ multiplex PCR; the TCRdb copy retains only in-frame clones and omits some. The sample holds some 10,000 clones, around 94% seen once. The sample taken for sequencing was PBMCs. The receptors shown here come from an adult with tuberculosis.

This sequence joins TRBV9 and TRBJ2-7; 10 bases are a match to TRBD1. The CDR3 sequence is 15 residues long. Germline trimming cut 0 bases from V and 5 bases from J; bases unmatched to any gene: 5. The germline gives CDR1 SGDLS, CDR2 YYNGEE. In nucleotides, the CDR3 is TGTGCCAGCAGCGTAGGTGGGACAGGGGACCACGAGCAGTACTTC. Translating it yields CASSVGGTGDHEQYF.

The chain is built from TRBV2 and TRBJ2-2; TRBD2 matches at 8 bases. After removal of 8 bases from V and 4 bases from J, the junction contained 6 bases not matched to a gene. This CDR3 region has 14 residues. Germline CDR1 is SNHLY and CDR2 is FYNNEI. The CDR3 DNA reads TGTGCCAGCCGCAGCGGGAGTGGCACCGGGGAGCTGTTTTTT. It codes for CASRSGSGTGELFF.

The sample holds one count of this clone. This chain connects TRBV5-1 to TRBJ1-2; no firm D call. V lost 1 base and J lost 2, with 6 bases in between. This CDR3 is built from 13 residues. Germline V gene lookup returns CDR1 SGHRS and CDR2 YFSETQ. The CDR3 region is CASSLSTNYGYTF. The CDR3 DNA reads TGCGCCAGCAGCTTGTCCACAAACTATGGCTACACCTTC.

The rearrangement uses TRBV5-1 and TRBJ2-3; TRBD1 agrees at 7 bases. CDR3 length equals 14 residues. V dropped 5 bases and J dropped 2; count of bases not matched to a gene: 5. Per the germline V gene, CDR1 is SGHRS and CDR2 is YFSETQ. CDR3 in amino acids: CASSLGQATDTQYF. The CDR3 DNA is TGCGCCAGCAGTCTCGGACAGGCCACAGATACGCAGTATTTT.

This clone has a single count. The chain joins TRBV7-2 to TRBJ2-1, with 7 positions matching TRBD1. The germline V gene encodes CDR1 SGHTA and CDR2 FQGNSA. Unmatched junction bases numbered 6, after V lost 5 bases and J lost 2 bases. The CDR3 spans 15 residues. The CDR3 sequence: CASSSRDRAYNEQFF. In nucleotides, the CDR3 is TGTGCCAGCAGCAGCCGGGACAGAGCCTACAATGAGCAGTTCTTC. Variable domain in full (rest from reference TRBV7-2 and TRBJ2-1): GAGVSQSPSNKVTEKGKDVELRCDPISGHTALYWYRQSLGQGLEFLIYFQGNSAPDKSGLPSDRFSAERTGGSVSTLTIQRTQQEDSAVYLCASSSRDRAYNEQFFGPGTRLTVL.

V is TRBV5-1 and J is TRBJ2-2; maybe TRBD1 (5 bases). CDR3 size: 14 residues. Germline V CDR1 and CDR2: SGHRS, YFSETQ. Trimming took 4 bases from V and 1 from J, leaving 8 bases between them. The CDR3 nucleotides are TGCGCCAGCAGCAGCAGGGAGAACACCGGGGAGCTGTTTTTT. Protein sequence: CASSSRENTGELFF.

This sequence joins TRBV15 and TRBJ2-3; TRBD1 might be the D (6 bases). The CDR3 sequence is 12 residues long. V was shortened by 5 bases and J by 10 bases, with 13 bases between the two germline ends. The germline CDR1 and CDR2 sequences are LNHNV and YYDKDF (reference sequence). Here the CDR3 reads CATSEGELAQYF. In DNA, the CDR3 is TGTGCCACCAGCGAGGGGGAGCTGGCGCAGTATTTT.

This chain connects TRBV9 to TRBJ1-2; no reliable D call. The CDR3 totals 13 residues. Germline V gene data show CDR1 as SGDLS and CDR2 as YYNGEE. V gave up 4 bases and J gave up 7 bases, with 14 bases separating them. CDR3 amino acids: CASSRDIPAGYTF. CDR3 DNA: TGTGCCAGCAGCCGAGACATTCCGGCTGGCTACACCTTC.

The rearrangement links TRBV2 to TRBJ2-5, with 7 positions matching TRBD1. After removal of 6 bases from V and 1 base from J, the junction contained 2 bases not matched to a gene. Germline CDR1 is SNHLY and CDR2 is FYNNEI. The CDR3 has 13 residues. CDR3 protein: CASSGDSQETQYF. The DNA for the CDR3 is TGTGCCAGCAGCGGGGACAGCCAAGAGACCCAGTACTTC.

The chain employs TRBV30 and TRBJ1-2; D gene unclear. CDR1 and CDR2 from the germline V gene are GTSNPN and SVGIG (reference sequence). Trimming removed 3 bases at V and 8 bases at J, with 31 bases between. The CDR3 is made up of 18 amino acids. CDR3 amino acids: CAWRPRMFTWASMSGYTF. CDR3 DNA: TGTGCCTGGAGGCCGAGAATGTTTACGTGGGCCTCGATGTCCGGCTACACCTTC. Looking up the rest from reference TRBV30 and TRBJ1-2 gives the full variable domain: SQTIHQWPATLVQPVGSPLSLECTVEGTSNPNLYWYRQAAGRGLQLLFYSVGIGQISSEVPQNLSASRPQDRQFILSSKKLLLSDSGFYLCAWRPRMFTWASMSGYTFGSGTRLTVV.

The chain links TRBV5-6 to TRBJ1-5; 9 bases align to TRBD1. The CDR3 length is 14 residues. Germline V gene lookup returns CDR1 SGHDT and CDR2 YYEEEE. Trimming took 3 bases from V and 7 from J; bases not matched to a gene: 5. The CDR3 DNA reads TGTGCCAGCAGCTCCGGGACAGGGAGCCAGCCCCAGCATTTT. Translation gives CASSSGTGSQPQHF.

This chain joins TRBV5-5 and TRBJ2-2; 14 bases align to TRBD2. The CDR3 has 16 amino acids. Unmatched junction bases numbered 3, after V lost 2 bases and J lost 6 bases. Germline V CDR1 and CDR2: SGHKS, YYEKEE (reference sequence). CDR3 in amino acids: CASSLGLAGGAGELFF. The CDR3, as DNA: TGTGCCAGCAGCTTAGGACTAGCGGGGGGAGCCGGGGAGCTGTTTTTT.

J is TRBJ2-5 and V is TRBV5-1; D not resolved. Germline lookup yields CDR1 SGHRS and CDR2 YFSETQ. V was pared by 5 bases and J by 5 bases, with 7 bases between. This CDR3 has 11 residues. The CDR3 DNA is TGCGCCAGCAGACTTAGCGAGACCCAGTACTTC. This gives the protein CASRLSETQYF.

In nucleotides, the CDR3 is TGTGCCAGTGAAGGGGCGGGGTGGTCCTACGAGCAGTACTTC. Protein product: CASEGAGWSYEQYF. The chain is built from TRBV2 and TRBJ2-7; tentative D call: TRBD2 (6 bases). The CDR3 consists of 14 residues. Trimming stripped 9 bases from V and 1 base from J, with 16 bases between. CDR1 and CDR2 from the germline V gene are SNHLY and FYNNEI. The variable domain in full, with the rest retrieved from reference TRBV2 and TRBJ2-7, is EPEVTQTPSHQVTQMGQEVILRCVPISNHLYFYWYRQILGQKVEFLVSFYNNEISEKSEIFDDQFSVERPDGSNFTLKIRSTKLEDSAMYFCASEGAGWSYEQYFGPGTRLTVT.

The chain has TRBV30 and TRBJ2-1; TRBD2 aligns across 9 bases. Looked up from germline, CDR1 is GTSNPN and CDR2 is SVGIG (reference sequence). Trimming took 3 bases from V and 5 from J; bases not matched to a gene: 14. This CDR3 spans 17 amino acids. The CDR3 bases are TGTGCCTGGAGGCTTACACCGGGACTAGCCCGGAACAATGAGCAGTTCTTC. Protein sequence: CAWRLTPGLARNNEQFF.